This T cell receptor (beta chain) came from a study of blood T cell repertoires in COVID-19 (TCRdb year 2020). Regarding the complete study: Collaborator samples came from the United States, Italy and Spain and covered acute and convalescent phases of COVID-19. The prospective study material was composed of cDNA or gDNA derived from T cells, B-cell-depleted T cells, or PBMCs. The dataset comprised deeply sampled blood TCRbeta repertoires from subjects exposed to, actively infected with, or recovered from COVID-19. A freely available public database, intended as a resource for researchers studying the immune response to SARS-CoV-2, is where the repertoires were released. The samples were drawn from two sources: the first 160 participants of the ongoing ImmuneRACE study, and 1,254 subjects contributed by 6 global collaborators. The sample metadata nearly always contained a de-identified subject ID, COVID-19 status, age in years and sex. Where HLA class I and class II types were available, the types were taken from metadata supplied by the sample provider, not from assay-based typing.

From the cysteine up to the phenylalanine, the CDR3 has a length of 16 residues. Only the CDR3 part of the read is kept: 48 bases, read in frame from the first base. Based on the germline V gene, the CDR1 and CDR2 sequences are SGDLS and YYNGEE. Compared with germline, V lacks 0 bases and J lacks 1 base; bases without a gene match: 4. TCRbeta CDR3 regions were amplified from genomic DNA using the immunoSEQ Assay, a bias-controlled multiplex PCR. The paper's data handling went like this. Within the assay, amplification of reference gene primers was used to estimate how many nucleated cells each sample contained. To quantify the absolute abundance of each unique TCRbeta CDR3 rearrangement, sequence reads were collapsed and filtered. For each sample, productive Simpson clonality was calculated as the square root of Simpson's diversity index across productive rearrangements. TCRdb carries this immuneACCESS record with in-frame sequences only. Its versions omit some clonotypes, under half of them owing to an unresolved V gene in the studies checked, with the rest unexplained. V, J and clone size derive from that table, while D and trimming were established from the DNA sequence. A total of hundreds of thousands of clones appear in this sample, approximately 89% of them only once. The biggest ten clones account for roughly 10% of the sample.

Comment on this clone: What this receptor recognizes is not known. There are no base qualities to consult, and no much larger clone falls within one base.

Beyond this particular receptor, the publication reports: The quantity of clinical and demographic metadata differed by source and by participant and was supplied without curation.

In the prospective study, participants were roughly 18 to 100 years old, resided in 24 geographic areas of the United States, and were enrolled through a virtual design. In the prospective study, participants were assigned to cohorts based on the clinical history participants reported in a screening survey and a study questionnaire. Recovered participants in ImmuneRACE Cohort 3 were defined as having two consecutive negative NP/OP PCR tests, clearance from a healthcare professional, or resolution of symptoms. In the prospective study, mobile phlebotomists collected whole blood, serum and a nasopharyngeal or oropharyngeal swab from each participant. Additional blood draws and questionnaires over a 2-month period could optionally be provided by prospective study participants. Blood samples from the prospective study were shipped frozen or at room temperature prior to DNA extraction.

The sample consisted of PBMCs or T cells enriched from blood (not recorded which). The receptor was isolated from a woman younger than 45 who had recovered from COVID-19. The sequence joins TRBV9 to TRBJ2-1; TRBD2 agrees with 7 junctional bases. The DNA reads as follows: TGTGCCAGCAGCGTAGCGGGGGGAGCGTCCTACAATGAGCAGTTCTTC. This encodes CASSVAGGASYNEQFF. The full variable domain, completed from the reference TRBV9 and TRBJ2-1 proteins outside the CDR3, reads DSGVTQTPKHLITATGQRVTLRCSPRSGDLSVYWYQQSLDQGLQFLIQYYNGEERAKGNILERFSAQQFPDLHSELNLSSLELGDSALYFCASSVAGGASYNEQFFGPGTRLTVL.